What follows are 30 T cell receptor beta chains derived from one specimen sequenced in a study of shared clonotypes between healthy human individuals. Only in-frame clones appear in the TCRdb table, and some are missing; sequencing was by immunoSEQ multiplex PCR. The sample carries about 2.1 million clones, just under 95% recorded once. CD45RO-negative cells were positively selected for CCR7, leaving out terminally differentiated effector memory CD45RA+ cells. The material sequenced was naive CD8+ T cells from PBMCs. Receptors originate from a man aged 18 to 29 in good health. Some clones in this sample may be carry-over from other donors' samples.

The gene calls are TRBV2 and TRBJ2-3, with 9 nucleotides matching TRBD2. Germline trimming cut 3 bases from V and 0 bases from J; bases unmatched to any gene: 7. Looked up from germline, CDR1 is SNHLY and CDR2 is FYNNEI. This CDR3 region has 17 residues. This CDR3 reads CASSDLLAGDSTDTQYF. The CDR3 DNA is TGTGCCAGCAGTGACCTACTAGCGGGTGATAGCACAGATACGCAGTATTTT.

This clone has a single count. This rearrangement joins TRBV27 to TRBJ2-1; possible D gene TRBD1, 6 bases. The CDR3 is 14 residues long. CDR1 and CDR2 (germline): MNHEY, SMNVEV (reference sequence). V lost 4 bases, J lost 5 bases, and 12 bases lay in between. CDR3 in amino acids: CASSSSGHHNEQFF. The CDR3 DNA follows: TGTGCCAGCAGTTCCTCGGGACACCACAATGAGCAGTTCTTC.

The chain combines TRBV9 with TRBJ2-5, with D possibly matching TRBD2 (6 bases). From germline, CDR1 is SGDLS and CDR2 YYNGEE. With 3 bases removed from V and 3 bases from J, the gap between germline ends came to 21 bases. This CDR3 comprises 17 residues. CDR3 nucleotides: TGTGCCAGCAGCGCCGATTCCTACGGCCTAGCGAAAGAGACCCAGTACTTC. Translation: CASSADSYGLAKETQYF.

The chain couples TRBV18 to TRBJ2-6, with TRBD1 as a possible D gene (5 bases). The germline V and J ends were trimmed by 6 bases and 2 bases, with 11 bases remaining between them. The germline V gene encodes CDR1 KGHSH and CDR2 LQKENI. The CDR3 consists of 15 residues. CDR3 sequence reads: CASSPTDAGANVLTF. The CDR3 coding sequence is TGTGCCAGCTCCCCGACAGATGCTGGGGCCAACGTCCTGACTTTC.

This sequence joins TRBV7-9 and TRBJ2-5; a possible D gene is TRBD1 (6 bases). The germline V gene has CDR1 SEHNR and CDR2 FQNEAQ (reference sequence). The CDR3 totals 14 residues. The V end lost 5 bases, the J end lost 2 bases, and 12 bases lay between the germline ends. CDR3 coding DNA: TGTGCCAGCAGCACACGACAGGAACAAGAGACCCAGTACTTC. Its translation: CASSTRQEQETQYF.

The chain is built from TRBV14 and TRBJ2-1; a weak D match, TRBD2 (5 bases). CDR1 SGHDN and CDR2 FVKESK come from the germline V gene. V lost 1 base and J 7 bases, leaving 20 bases between the germline ends. The CDR3 covers 17 residues. The CDR3 sequence is CASSQVSAGRRGNEQFF. CDR3 bases: TGTGCCAGCAGCCAAGTTTCGGCCGGCCGGAGAGGGAATGAGCAGTTCTTC.

This clone was found once. The chain joins TRBV28 to TRBJ1-1; D gene unclear. Trimming stripped 4 bases from V and 7 bases from J, with 16 bases between. CDR3 length equals 14 residues. Germline lookup yields CDR1 MDHEN and CDR2 SYDVKM. The CDR3 region is CASSSPGLGSEAFF. CDR3 coding DNA: TGTGCCAGCAGTTCTCCGGGCCTTGGCAGTGAAGCTTTCTTT. The whole variable domain, filled in from reference TRBV28 and TRBJ1-1, reads DVKVTQSSRYLVKRTGEKVFLECVQDMDHENMFWYRQDPGLGLRLIYFSYDVKMKEKGDIPEGYSVSREKKERFSLILESASTNQTSMYLCASSSPGLGSEAFFGQGTRLTVV.

The chain joins TRBV7-2 to TRBJ2-2; no clear D gene. Between the trimmed V and J ends, which lost 1 base and 5 bases, there was a span of 11 bases. The germline CDR1 and CDR2 sequences are SGHTA and FQGNSA. The CDR3 is 15 residues long. The CDR3 bases are TGTGCCAGCAGCTTAGTGATACTGGATACCGGGGAGCTGTTTTTT. This encodes CASSLVILDTGELFF.

The chain employs TRBV27 and TRBJ2-2, with 9 bases aligning to TRBD2. The germline CDR1 and CDR2 sequences are MNHEY and SMNVEV (reference sequence). The CDR3 runs 18 residues. Trimming took 0 bases from V and 5 from J; bases not matched to a gene: 10. The CDR3 protein is CASSLSSKSGRKTGELFF. Written as DNA, the CDR3 is TGTGCCAGCAGTTTATCCTCTAAGAGCGGGAGGAAAACCGGGGAGCTGTTTTTT.

With regard to this clone: This sample also contains other DNA sequences that code for the same CDR3. The chain uses TRBV9 and TRBJ2-7, with 8 bases aligning to TRBD1. Trimming removed 0 bases from V and 7 bases from J; junction bases left unmatched: 6. Looked up from germline, CDR1 is SGDLS and CDR2 is YYNGEE. This CDR3 is 14 amino acids long. The CDR3 region has the DNA TGTGCCAGCAGCGTAGGTCAGGGGGCTAGGGAGCAGTACTTC. Its protein product is CASSVGQGAREQYF.

This chain links TRBV5-4 with TRBJ2-1; tentatively, D is TRBD1 (6 bases). Per the germline V gene, CDR1 is SGHNT and CDR2 is YYREEE (reference sequence). CDR3 length: 15 amino acids. Trimming took off 4 bases at V and 8 bases at J, with 19 bases between the two ends. CDR3 sequence (DNA): TGTGCCAGCAGCCCAGGGGTCGGACGGGGCGATGAGCAGTTCTTC. It codes for CASSPGVGRGDEQFF.

To note about this clone: At the DNA level, this CDR3 is encoded by other sequences in the same sample as well. The V and J genes are TRBV28 and TRBJ2-7; possibly TRBD2 for D (6 bases). V was clipped by 8 bases and J by 3 bases, with 11 bases between them. Germline V gene data show CDR1 as MDHEN and CDR2 as SYDVKM. The CDR3 covers 12 residues. In DNA form, the CDR3 reads TGTGCCAGCTCGATCGGGGGCTACGAGCAGTACTTC. This codes for CASSIGGYEQYF.

The CDR3 region is CASSLYGGETQYF. In DNA form, the CDR3 reads TGTGCCAGCAGTTTATATGGGGGAGAGACCCAGTACTTC. The chain couples TRBV28 to TRBJ2-5; D possibly uses TRBD1 or TRBD2 (5 bases each). This CDR3 has 13 residues. CDR1 MDHEN and CDR2 SYDVKM come from the germline V gene. The V end was cut by 1 base, the J end by 4 bases, with 7 bases between.

The gene calls are TRBV6-4 and TRBJ2-3, with TRBD2 matching 9 bases. After removal of 8 bases from V and 6 bases from J, the junction contained 12 bases not matched to a gene. Germline V gene data show CDR1 as MRHNA and CDR2 as SNTAGT. This CDR3 region has 15 residues. The CDR3 region has the DNA TGTGCCAGCCGCAGGGAAGCGGGAGGATACGATACGCAGTATTTT. Its protein product is CASRREAGGYDTQYF.

V is TRBV28 and J is TRBJ2-3; TRBD1 matches 9 bases. Germline CDR1 is MDHEN and CDR2 is SYDVKM. The CDR3 is made up of 15 amino acids. Germline trimming cut 2 bases from V and 5 bases from J; bases unmatched to any gene: 5. The DNA for the CDR3 is TGTGCCAGCAGTTTAGGACAGGGGAGGGAAGATACGCAGTATTTT. Residues: CASSLGQGREDTQYF.

The rearrangement links TRBV4-1 to TRBJ2-2, with 7 bases identical to TRBD1. CDR3 size: 16 residues. Trimming at V came to 3 bases and at J to 4 bases, leaving 8 bases not matched to a gene. The germline CDR1 and CDR2 sequences are MGHRA and YSYEKL. The CDR3 sequence is CASSHPLDRSTGELFF. CDR3 nucleotide sequence: TGCGCCAGCAGCCACCCCCTGGACAGGAGCACCGGGGAGCTGTTTTTT.

The chain recombines TRBV27 with TRBJ2-3, with no clear D. The CDR3 is 16 residues long. Per the germline V gene, CDR1 is MNHEY and CDR2 is SMNVEV (reference sequence). Between the trimmed V and J ends, which lost 6 bases and 0 bases, there was a span of 16 bases. The CDR3 loop reads CASSLTGRTSTDTQYF. Here the CDR3 DNA reads TGTGCCAGCAGCCTTACTGGCCGCACTAGCACAGATACGCAGTATTTT.

Turning to this clone: This specimen includes other DNA sequences encoding the same CDR3. This chain joins TRBV14 and TRBJ2-7; the match to TRBD2 covers 9 bases. The V gene end was trimmed by 1 base and the J gene end by 4 bases; junction bases not matched to a gene: 5. Germline-derived CDR1 and CDR2 are SGHDN and FVKESK. The CDR3 loop spans 15 amino acids. The CDR3 loop reads CASSQGSGRRYEQYF. The CDR3 nucleotides read TGTGCCAGCAGCCAAGGAAGCGGGAGGAGGTACGAGCAGTACTTC.

The rearrangement links TRBV5-6 to TRBJ1-6; D gene unclear. With 4 bases removed from V and 7 bases from J, the gap between germline ends came to 15 bases. The V gene's germline CDR1 is SGHDT and CDR2 YYEEEE. The CDR3 loop spans 15 amino acids. The CDR3 reads CASSHPGPLNSPLHF. CDR3 DNA: TGTGCCAGCAGCCATCCAGGACCTTTAAATTCACCCCTCCACTTT.

In nucleotides, the CDR3 is TGTGCCAGCAGCTGGGCGGAACCCTATGGCTACACCTTC. It yields the protein CASSWAEPYGYTF. The rearrangement uses TRBV7-9 and TRBJ1-2, with D hard to call. This CDR3 region has 13 residues. V was clipped by 4 bases and J by 4 bases, with 10 bases between them. Germline CDR1 and CDR2: SEHNR and FQNEAQ (reference sequence).

J is TRBJ2-1 and V is TRBV5-1; 7 bases align to TRBD2. Trimming at V came to 0 bases and at J to 0 bases, leaving 9 bases not matched to a gene. CDR3 length: 18 residues. Germline V gene sequence: CDR1 SGHRS, CDR2 YFSETQ. Here the CDR3 DNA reads TGCGCCAGCAGCTTGGGTAGCGGGCCTTACAGCTCCTACAATGAGCAGTTCTTC. It translates to CASSLGSGPYSSYNEQFF.

The chain has TRBV11-2 and TRBJ2-1; D is undetermined. The CDR3 has 18 amino acids. The V end lost 3 bases, the J end lost 4 bases, and 22 bases lay between the germline ends. Germline loops: CDR1 SGHAT, CDR2 FQNNGV. In DNA form, the CDR3 reads TGTGCCAGCAGCTTCTTTCTGTTCGATCATTTAACTTACAATGAGCAGTTCTTC. Amino acid sequence: CASSFFLFDHLTYNEQFF.

This clone has just one count. The same CDR3 can be traced to other DNA sequences in this sample. This chain joins TRBV4-2 and TRBJ2-3; no reliable D call. V was trimmed by 1 base and J by 0 bases, leaving 5 bases between them. Germline V CDR1 and CDR2: LGHNA, YNFKEQ. The CDR3 is 14 amino acids. CDR3 bases: TGTGCCAGCAGCCAAGGTGGTAGCACAGATACGCAGTATTTT. Residues: CASSQGGSTDTQYF.

The gene calls are TRBV25-1 and TRBJ1-1, with no clear D. CDR3 length: 13 amino acids. Germline V gene sequence: CDR1 MGHDK, CDR2 SYGVNS. V was trimmed by 7 bases and J by 0 bases, leaving 9 bases between them. The CDR3 here is CASNQEMNTEAFF. For the CDR3, the DNA is TGTGCCAGCAACCAAGAGATGAACACTGAAGCTTTCTTT.

The CDR3 DNA reads TGTGCCAGTAGTATACTCGGGACAGGGGAGCCGAGTACTGAAGCTTTCTTT. Translation gives CASSILGTGEPSTEAFF. V is TRBV19 and J is TRBJ1-1; 10 bases match TRBD1. The CDR3 has 17 amino acids. The trim removed 2 bases at V and 5 bases at J, leaving 11 bases unmatched. Germline V gene sequence: CDR1 LNHDA, CDR2 SQIVND (reference sequence).

The V call is TRBV4-1, the J call TRBJ2-1; tentatively, D is TRBD2 (6 bases). Per germline, CDR1 MGHRA and CDR2 YSYEKL. The CDR3 extends over 19 amino acids. The V and J ends lost 0 bases and 3 bases respectively, with 21 bases between them. The DNA of the CDR3 is TGCGCCAGCAGCCAAGACCCCCCCCGGCGGGATAAGATCTACAATGAGCAGTTCTTC. This encodes CASSQDPPRRDKIYNEQFF.

This clone was detected only once. The chain employs TRBV9 and TRBJ2-3; 14 positions agree with TRBD2. This CDR3 has 21 residues. Germline lookup yields CDR1 SGDLS and CDR2 YYNGEE. The J segment lost 2 bases and the V segment lost 4 bases, leaving 18 bases of the junction unmatched. The CDR3 DNA reads TGTGCCAGCAGCCACCCAGGCAGCACCGGGACTAGCGGGAGAGTCACAGATACGCAGTATTTT. Protein product: CASSHPGSTGTSGRVTDTQYF.

The chain couples TRBV7-6 to TRBJ2-3, with 7 bases fitting TRBD2. Germline values: CDR1 SGHVS, CDR2 FNYEAQ. This CDR3 has 18 amino acids. V trimming: 5 bases; J trimming: 2 bases; junction bases outside the gene matches: 16. The CDR3 spells CASSREPSGGFVTDTQYF. The CDR3 DNA sequence: TGTGCCAGCAGCAGAGAGCCGTCGGGGGGTTTTGTCACAGATACGCAGTATTTT. The full variable domain, its missing parts supplied by reference TRBV7-6 and TRBJ2-3, is GAGVSQSPRYKVTKRGQDVALRCDPISGHVSLYWYRQALGQGPEFLTYFNYEAQQDKSGLPNDRFSAERPEGSISTLTIQRTEQRDSAMYRCASSREPSGGFVTDTQYFGPGTRLTVL.

The chain uses TRBV28 and TRBJ2-1; D gene ambiguous. This CDR3 has 15 residues. With 1 base removed from V and 3 bases from J, the gap between germline ends came to 10 bases. Germline V CDR1 and CDR2: MDHEN, SYDVKM. The CDR3, as DNA: TGTGCCAGCAGTTTATCTTCGTTTTACTACAATGAGCAGTTCTTC. This translates into CASSLSSFYYNEQFF.

V is TRBV11-2 and J is TRBJ2-7; D uncertain. Germline CDR1 reads SGHAT; CDR2 reads FQNNGV. The CDR3 totals 14 residues. V was shortened by 0 bases and J by 2 bases, with 8 bases between the two germline ends. The CDR3 sequence is CASSLEHGAYEQYF. The CDR3, as DNA: TGTGCCAGCAGCTTAGAGCACGGAGCCTACGAGCAGTACTTC. The variable domain in full, completed from reference TRBV11-2 and TRBJ2-7, reads EAGVAQSPRYKIIEKRQSVAFWCNPISGHATLYWYQQILGQGPKLLIQFQNNGVVDDSQLPKDRFSAERLKGVDSTLKIQPAKLEDSAVYLCASSLEHGAYEQYFGPGTRLTVT.